Following are 15 T cell receptor beta chains from one sample sequenced in a study of blood T cell repertoires in COVID-19 (dated by TCRdb to the early 2020s). The library came from the immunoSEQ multiplex PCR assay. What TCRdb holds here is the immuneACCESS table cut down to in-frame rearrangements. Part of the clones is not present; checked against another copy, under half of the missing clones reflect an unresolved V gene, and the others are unexplained. The sample table contains almost 350,000 clones; only one count was recorded for 85% to 90% of them. 1% of the sample goes to the ten largest clones. Sequenced material: PBMCs or T cells enriched from blood (not recorded which). All receptors derive from a woman in her 30s who had been exposed to COVID-19.

CDR3 sequence reads: CASSPGGTATDTQYF. In DNA form, the CDR3 reads TGTGCCAGCAGCCCCGGAGGGACAGCCACAGATACGCAGTATTTT. V and J are TRBV5-8 and TRBJ2-3; D perhaps matches TRBD1 (7 bases). The CDR3 loop spans 15 amino acids. V was trimmed by 4 bases and J by 2 bases, leaving 14 bases between them. From germline, CDR1 is SGHTS and CDR2 YDEGEE.

The chain has TRBV27 and TRBJ1-4; D is uncertain. CDR3 length: 10 amino acids. CDR1 and CDR2 (germline): MNHEY, SMNVEV (reference sequence). The germline V and J ends were trimmed by 8 bases and 12 bases, with 10 bases remaining between them. In DNA, the CDR3 is TGTGCCAGCGGAGATTACCAACTGTTTTTT. It yields the protein CASGDYQLFF.

The rearrangement uses TRBV7-9 and TRBJ2-7; D is perhaps TRBD1 (6 bases). The CDR3 runs 15 residues. Germline lookup yields CDR1 SEHNR and CDR2 FQNEAQ (reference sequence). Trimming stripped 3 bases from V and 6 bases from J, with 18 bases between. The DNA for the CDR3 is TGTGCCAGCAGCTTGGCACTGACAGGAGCTTCCGAGCAGTACTTC. Translated: CASSLALTGASEQYF.

This clone was observed a few times. In DNA, the CDR3 is TGTGCCAGCAGCTTATCGGACAGCAACACTGAAGCTTTCTTT. Translated, it gives CASSLSDSNTEAFF. The V call is TRBV7-3, the J call TRBJ1-1; TRBD1 might be the D (6 bases). In germline, CDR1 is SGHTA, CDR2 FQGTGA. The CDR3 consists of 14 residues. V gave up 2 bases and J gave up 2 bases, with 9 bases separating them. Looking up the rest from reference TRBV7-3 and TRBJ1-1 gives the full variable domain: GAGVSQTPSNKVTEKGKYVELRCDPISGHTALYWYRQSLGQGPEFLIYFQGTGAADDSGLPNDRFFAVRPEGSVSTLKIQRTERGDSAVYLCASSLSDSNTEAFFGQGTRLTVV.

This rearrangement joins TRBV7-3 to TRBJ1-2, with D possibly being TRBD1 (6 bases). Germline CDR1 is SGHTA and CDR2 is FQGTGA. Deletions cut 5 bases from V and 1 base from J, with 11 bases between. There are 14 residues in the CDR3. The CDR3 sequence: CASSLGQFNYGYTF. In DNA, the CDR3 is TGTGCCAGCAGCCTAGGACAGTTTAACTATGGCTACACCTTC.

This clone was counted once. The chain carries TRBV29-1 and TRBJ2-3; TRBD2 matches 13 bases. The germline gives CDR1 SQVTM, CDR2 ANQGSEA. Trimming took 4 bases from V and 2 from J; bases not matched to a gene: 6. The CDR3 covers 16 residues. The CDR3 reads CSVGRTSGSVTDTQYF. The CDR3 nucleotides are TGCAGCGTTGGGAGGACTAGCGGGAGTGTCACAGATACGCAGTATTTT.

The chain links TRBV11-2 to TRBJ1-5; tentative D call: TRBD1 (5 bases). The CDR3 extends over 16 amino acids. Germline V lookup: CDR1 SGHAT, CDR2 FQNNGV. The V end lost 6 bases, the J end lost 2 bases, and 17 bases lay between the germline ends. The chain's CDR3 is CASSTGSGGGNQPQHF. The CDR3 bases are TGTGCCAGCAGTACCGGATCGGGAGGGGGCAATCAGCCCCAGCATTTT.

The genes are TRBV30 and TRBJ2-7, with D possibly TRBD2 on 5 matching bases. Trimming removed 0 bases from V and 7 bases from J, with 10 bases in between. This CDR3 is 12 amino acids long. The germline V gene has CDR1 GTSNPN and CDR2 SVGIG (reference sequence). CDR3 region: CAWSVLVGEQYF. CDR3 bases: TGTGCCTGGAGTGTACTAGTTGGGGAGCAGTACTTC.

The rearrangement uses TRBV28 and TRBJ2-7; 9 bases are a match to TRBD2. CDR1 and CDR2 from the germline V gene are MDHEN and SYDVKM. The junction had 9 bases not matched to a gene; V was cut back by 6 bases and J by 0 bases. The CDR3 is 16 amino acids. CDR3 sequence: CASSISYSGSSYEQYF. CDR3 nucleotides: TGTGCCAGCAGCATATCATATAGCGGGAGCTCCTACGAGCAGTACTTC.

CDR3 coding DNA: TGTGCCAGCAGTCCCTACTCGATAGGACAGCCACTTAGCGGGAGTCGGTACGAGCAGTACTTC. Amino acids: CASSPYSIGQPLSGSRYEQYF. The rearrangement uses TRBV27 and TRBJ2-7; 9 nucleotides align to TRBD2. The germline gives CDR1 MNHEY, CDR2 SMNVEV (reference sequence). The V gene end was trimmed by 5 bases and the J gene end by 4 bases; junction bases not matched to a gene: 27. This CDR3 contains 21 residues.

The rearrangement uses TRBV19 and TRBJ2-3; D is possibly TRBD1 (6 bases). The CDR3 length is 15 residues. V lost 5 bases, J lost 5 bases, and 17 bases lay in between. Per germline, CDR1 LNHDA and CDR2 SQIVND (reference sequence). In DNA, the CDR3 is TGTGCCAGTAGTCAGACAGGTCCTTCGGGAGATACGCAGTATTTT. This codes for CASSQTGPSGDTQYF.

V and J are TRBV3-1 (or the pseudogene TRBV3-2) and TRBJ2-7; D not certain. The V end was cut by 0 bases, the J end by 4 bases, with 7 bases between. Germline V CDR1 and CDR2: LGHDT, YNNKEL (reference sequence). The CDR3 spans 13 residues. CDR3 residues: CASSQDYLYEQYF. The CDR3 bases are TGTGCCAGCAGCCAAGACTACCTGTACGAGCAGTACTTC.

The chain uses TRBV7-9 and TRBJ2-7, with TRBD1 identical over 7 bases. CDR1 and CDR2 from the germline V gene are SEHNR and FQNEAQ (reference sequence). The V and J ends lost 4 bases and 0 bases, in that order; junction bases with no gene match: 6. This CDR3 is 15 amino acids long. CDR3 protein: CASSSSDRASYEQYF. The CDR3 DNA follows: TGTGCCAGCAGCTCAAGCGACAGGGCCTCCTACGAGCAGTACTTC. The full variable domain, rest sourced from reference TRBV7-9 and TRBJ2-7, is DTGVSQNPRHKITKRGQNVTFRCDPISEHNRLYWYRQTLGQGPEFLTYFQNEAQLEKSRLLSDRFSAERPKGSFSTLEIQRTEQGDSAMYLCASSSSDRASYEQYFGPGTRLTVT.

The rearrangement joins TRBV7-8 to TRBJ2-2; 8 nucleotides match TRBD2. Per germline, CDR1 SGHVS and CDR2 FQNEAQ. The CDR3 totals 16 residues. V gave up 5 bases and J gave up 5 bases; unmatched junction bases: 10. The CDR3 spells CASSLGASGSTGELFF. Here the CDR3 DNA reads TGTGCCAGCAGCCTAGGAGCCAGCGGGAGTACCGGGGAGCTGTTTTTT.

The V gene is TRBV19, the J gene TRBJ1-2; possible D gene TRBD1, 5 bases. The CDR3 sequence is 14 residues long. CDR1 LNHDA and CDR2 SQIVND come from the germline V gene (reference sequence). Trimming cost V 9 bases and J 5 bases, with 19 bases left between them. The CDR3 coding sequence is TGTGCCAGCCAGACCGGGGGGAGCAGGTATGGCTACACCTTC. It is translated as CASQTGGSRYGYTF.